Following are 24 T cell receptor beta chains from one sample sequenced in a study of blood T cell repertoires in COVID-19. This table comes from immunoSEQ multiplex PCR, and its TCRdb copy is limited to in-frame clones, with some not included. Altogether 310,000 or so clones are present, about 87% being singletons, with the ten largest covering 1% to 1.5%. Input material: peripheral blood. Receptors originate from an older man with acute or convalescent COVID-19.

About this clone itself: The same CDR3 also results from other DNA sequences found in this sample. The CDR3 DNA is TGTGCCAGCAGTTTGGTTTCAGGCAATCAGCCCCAGCATTTT. Amino acid sequence: CASSLVSGNQPQHF. The V call is TRBV27, the J call TRBJ1-5; no reliable D call. From germline, CDR1 is MNHEY and CDR2 SMNVEV (reference sequence). There are 14 residues in the CDR3. The V end lost 3 bases, the J end lost 2 bases, and 8 bases lay between the germline ends.

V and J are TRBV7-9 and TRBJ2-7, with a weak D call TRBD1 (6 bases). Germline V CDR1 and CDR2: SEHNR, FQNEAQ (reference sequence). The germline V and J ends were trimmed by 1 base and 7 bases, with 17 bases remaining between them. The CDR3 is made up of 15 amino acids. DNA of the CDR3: TGTGCCAGCAGCTTAGTGCAGGGGCCCCGGCTGGAGCAGTACTTC. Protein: CASSLVQGPRLEQYF.

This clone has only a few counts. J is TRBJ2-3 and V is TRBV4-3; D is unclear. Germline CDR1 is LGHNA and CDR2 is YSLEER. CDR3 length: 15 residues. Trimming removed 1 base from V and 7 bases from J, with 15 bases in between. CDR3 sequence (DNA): TGCGCCAGCAGCCAAGTAAACGCTATGGGCTATACGCAGTATTTT. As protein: CASSQVNAMGYTQYF.

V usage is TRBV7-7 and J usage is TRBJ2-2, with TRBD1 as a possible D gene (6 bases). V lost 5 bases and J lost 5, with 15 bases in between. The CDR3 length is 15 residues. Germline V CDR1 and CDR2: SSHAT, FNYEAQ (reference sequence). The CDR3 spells CASSVGTHGTGELFF. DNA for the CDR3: TGTGCCAGCAGCGTAGGGACACACGGAACCGGGGAGCTGTTTTTT.

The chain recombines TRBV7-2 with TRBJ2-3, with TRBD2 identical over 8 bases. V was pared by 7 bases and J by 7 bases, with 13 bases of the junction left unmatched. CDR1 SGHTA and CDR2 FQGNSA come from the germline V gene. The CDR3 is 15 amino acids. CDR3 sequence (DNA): TGTGCCAGCACCCAACCCAGCGGGAGCGTAAATACGCAGTATTTT. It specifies CASTQPSGSVNTQYF.

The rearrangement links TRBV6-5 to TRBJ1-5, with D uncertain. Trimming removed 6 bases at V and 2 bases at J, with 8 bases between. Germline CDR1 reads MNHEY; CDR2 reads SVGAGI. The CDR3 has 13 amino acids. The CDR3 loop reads CASSRQGNQPQHF. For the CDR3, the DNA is TGTGCCAGCAGCCGACAAGGCAATCAGCCCCAGCATTTT.

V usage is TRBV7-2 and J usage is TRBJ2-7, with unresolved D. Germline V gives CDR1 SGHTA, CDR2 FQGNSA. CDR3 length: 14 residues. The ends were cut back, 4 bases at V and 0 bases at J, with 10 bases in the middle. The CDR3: CASSYRQYSYEQYF. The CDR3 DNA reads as TGTGCCAGCAGCTACCGACAATACTCCTACGAGCAGTACTTC.

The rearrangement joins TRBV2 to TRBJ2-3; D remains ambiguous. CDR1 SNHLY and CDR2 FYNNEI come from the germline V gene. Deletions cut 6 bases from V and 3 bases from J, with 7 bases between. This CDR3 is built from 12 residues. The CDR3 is CASSFSTDTQYF. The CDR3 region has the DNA TGTGCCAGCAGCTTTAGTACAGATACGCAGTATTTT.

The CDR3 region is CASSYGVQRIETQYF. DNA of the CDR3: TGTGCCAGCAGTTACGGCGTCCAGCGAATAGAGACCCAGTACTTC. The genes are TRBV6-5 and TRBJ2-5; D gene uncertain. V was pared by 2 bases and J by 4 bases, with 14 bases between. The CDR3 has 15 amino acids. Germline V gene data show CDR1 as MNHEY and CDR2 as SVGAGI.

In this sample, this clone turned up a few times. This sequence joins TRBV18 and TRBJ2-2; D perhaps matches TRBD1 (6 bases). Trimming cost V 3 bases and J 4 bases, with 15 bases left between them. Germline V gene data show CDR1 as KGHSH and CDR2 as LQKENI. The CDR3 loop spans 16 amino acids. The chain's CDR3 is CASSPRGQGITGELFF. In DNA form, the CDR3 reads TGTGCCAGCTCACCCCGTGGTCAGGGGATCACCGGGGAGCTGTTTTTT.

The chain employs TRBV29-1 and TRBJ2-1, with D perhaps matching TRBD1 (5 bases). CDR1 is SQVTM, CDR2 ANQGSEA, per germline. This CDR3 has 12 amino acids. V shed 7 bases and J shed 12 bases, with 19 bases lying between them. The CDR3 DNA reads TGCAGCGGTATCAGGGTCCCAGGTGGGCAGTTCTTC. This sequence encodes CSGIRVPGGQFF.

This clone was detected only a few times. The CDR3 region has the DNA TGTGCCAGTAGTACGACTAGATGGGGCACAGATACGCAGTATTTT. This gives the protein CASSTTRWGTDTQYF. This chain uses TRBV19 with TRBJ2-3, with D maybe TRBD2 (6 bases). This CDR3 has 15 amino acids. Germline CDR1 reads LNHDA; CDR2 reads SQIVND (reference sequence). With 4 bases removed from V and 1 base from J, the gap between germline ends came to 12 bases.

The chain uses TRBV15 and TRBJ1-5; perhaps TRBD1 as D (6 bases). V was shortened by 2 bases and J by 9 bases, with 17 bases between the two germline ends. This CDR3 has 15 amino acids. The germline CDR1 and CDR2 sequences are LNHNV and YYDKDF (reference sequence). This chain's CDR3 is CATSRNPGEGWPQHF. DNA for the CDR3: TGTGCCACCAGCAGAAACCCAGGGGAAGGTTGGCCCCAGCATTTT.

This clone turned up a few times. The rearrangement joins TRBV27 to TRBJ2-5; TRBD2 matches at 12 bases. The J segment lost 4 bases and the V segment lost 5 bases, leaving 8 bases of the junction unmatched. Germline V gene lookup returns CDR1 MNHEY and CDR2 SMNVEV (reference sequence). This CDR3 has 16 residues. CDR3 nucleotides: TGTGCCAGCAGTCCAGAGACTAGCGGGAGAAGAGAGACCCAGTACTTC. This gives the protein CASSPETSGRRETQYF.

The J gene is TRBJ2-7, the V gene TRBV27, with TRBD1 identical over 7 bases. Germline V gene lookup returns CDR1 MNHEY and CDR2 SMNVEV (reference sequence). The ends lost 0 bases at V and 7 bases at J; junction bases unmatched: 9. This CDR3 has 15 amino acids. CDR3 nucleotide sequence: TGTGCCAGCAGTTTATCCGGGACAGTCGTCGGGGAGCAGTACTTC. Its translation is CASSLSGTVVGEQYF.

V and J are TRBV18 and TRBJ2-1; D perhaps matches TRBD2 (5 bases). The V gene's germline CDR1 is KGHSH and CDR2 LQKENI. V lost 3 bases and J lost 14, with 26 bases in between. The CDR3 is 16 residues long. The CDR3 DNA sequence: TGTGCCAGCTCACCCCCGGGGAGCACAGTCCCAAGCAATGAGTTCTTC. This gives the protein CASSPPGSTVPSNEFF. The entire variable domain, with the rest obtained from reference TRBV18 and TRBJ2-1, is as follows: NAGVMQNPRHLVRRRGQEARLRCSPMKGHSHVYWYRQLPEEGLKFMVYLQKENIIDESGMPKERFSAEFPKEGPSILRIQQVVRGDSAAYFCASSPPGSTVPSNEFFGPGTRLTVL.

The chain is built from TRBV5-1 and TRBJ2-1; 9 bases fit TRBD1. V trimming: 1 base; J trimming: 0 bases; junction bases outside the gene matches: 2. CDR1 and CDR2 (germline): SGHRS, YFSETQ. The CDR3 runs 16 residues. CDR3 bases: TGCGCCAGCAGCTTGCTGACAGGGGGCTCCTACAATGAGCAGTTCTTC. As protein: CASSLLTGGSYNEQFF.

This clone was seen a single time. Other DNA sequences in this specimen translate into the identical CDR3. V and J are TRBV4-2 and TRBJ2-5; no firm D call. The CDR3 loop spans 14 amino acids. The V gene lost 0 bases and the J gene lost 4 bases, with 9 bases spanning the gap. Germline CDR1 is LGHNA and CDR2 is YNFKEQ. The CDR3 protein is CASSQEGLGETQYF. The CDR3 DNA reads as TGTGCCAGCAGCCAAGAGGGCTTGGGAGAGACCCAGTACTTC.

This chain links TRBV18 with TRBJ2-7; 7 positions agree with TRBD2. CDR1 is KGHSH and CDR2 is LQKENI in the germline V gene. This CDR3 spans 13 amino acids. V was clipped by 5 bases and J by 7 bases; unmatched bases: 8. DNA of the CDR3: TGTGCCAGCTCAAGGGAGGGGCTAGGGGAGCAGTACTTC. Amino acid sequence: CASSREGLGEQYF.

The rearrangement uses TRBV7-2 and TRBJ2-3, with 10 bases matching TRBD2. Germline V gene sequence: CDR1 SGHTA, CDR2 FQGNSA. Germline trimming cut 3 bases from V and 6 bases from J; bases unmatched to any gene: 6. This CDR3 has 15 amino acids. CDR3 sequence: CASSFSSGGADTQYF. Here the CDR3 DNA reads TGTGCCAGCAGCTTTTCAAGCGGGGGGGCTGATACGCAGTATTTT.

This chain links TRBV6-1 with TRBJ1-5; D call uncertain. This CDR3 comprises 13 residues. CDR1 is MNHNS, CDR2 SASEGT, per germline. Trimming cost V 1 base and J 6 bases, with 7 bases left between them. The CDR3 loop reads CASSEGWAQPQHF. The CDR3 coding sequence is TGTGCCAGCAGTGAAGGTTGGGCTCAGCCCCAGCATTTT.

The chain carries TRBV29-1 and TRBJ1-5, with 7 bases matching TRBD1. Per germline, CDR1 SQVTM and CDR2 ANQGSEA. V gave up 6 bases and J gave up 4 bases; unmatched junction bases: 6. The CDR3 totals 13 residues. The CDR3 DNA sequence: TGCAGCGTCCTGACAGGGAAAAATCAGCCCCAGCATTTT. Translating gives CSVLTGKNQPQHF.

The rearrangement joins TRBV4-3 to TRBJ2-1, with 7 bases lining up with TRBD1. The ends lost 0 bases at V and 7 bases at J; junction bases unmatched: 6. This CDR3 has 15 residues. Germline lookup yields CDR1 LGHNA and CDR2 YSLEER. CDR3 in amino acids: CASSQEETGQNEQFF. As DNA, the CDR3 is TGCGCCAGCAGCCAAGAAGAGACAGGGCAAAATGAGCAGTTCTTC.

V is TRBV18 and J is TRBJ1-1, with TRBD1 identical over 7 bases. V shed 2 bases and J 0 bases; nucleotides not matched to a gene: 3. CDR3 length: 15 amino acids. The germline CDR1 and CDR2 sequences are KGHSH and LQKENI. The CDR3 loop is CASSPTDRLNTEAFF. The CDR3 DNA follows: TGTGCCAGCTCACCAACGGACAGGTTGAACACTGAAGCTTTCTTT. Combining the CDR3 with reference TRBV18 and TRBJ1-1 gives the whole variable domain NAGVMQNPRHLVRRRGQEARLRCSPMKGHSHVYWYRQLPEEGLKFMVYLQKENIIDESGMPKERFSAEFPKEGPSILRIQQVVRGDSAAYFCASSPTDRLNTEAFFGQGTRLTVV.